The 22 T cell receptor beta chains below all came from one sample that was sequenced in a study of T-cell reconstitution after alpha-beta-depleted transplantation in children. TCRbeta library preparation incorporated unique molecular identifiers. TCRdb passed the PCR reads through MiXCR, listing each CDR3 protein once. Of tens of thousands of distinct CDR3 sequences in the sample, less than 6% are singletons; the top ten hold about 33%. This material consisted of PBMCs, mostly from graft donor cells, taken 60 days after TCRalphabeta/CD19-depleted stem cell transplant. All receptors derive from a female patient aged 2-9 years who had a stem cell transplant for aplastic anemia, so the T cells may come from the graft donor.

This clonotype has more than one count but fewer than ten. The genes are TRBV14 and TRBJ2-1; TRBD1 aligns across 9 bases. The CDR3 has 15 amino acids. V lost 1 base and J lost 3; bases outside the gene matches: 1. Germline CDR1 and CDR2: SGHDN and FVKESK. In nucleotides, the CDR3 is TGTGCCAGCAGCCAAGGGGACAGGGACTACAATGAGCAGTTCTTC. This gives the protein CASSQGDRDYNEQFF.

This clonotype has ten or more counts. The V and J genes are TRBV28 and TRBJ2-5, with D perhaps TRBD2 (5 bases). V was shortened by 4 bases and J by 1 base, with 10 bases between the two germline ends. The CDR3 is made up of 14 amino acids. Germline loops: CDR1 MDHEN, CDR2 SYDVKM. The chain's CDR3 is CASSSGFTQETQYF. DNA of the CDR3: TGTGCCAGCAGTTCGGGGTTTACCCAAGAGACCCAGTACTTC.

This clonotype was found many times. This sequence joins TRBV18 and TRBJ2-7; 7 nucleotides match TRBD2. CDR3 length: 14 amino acids. Looked up from germline, CDR1 is KGHSH and CDR2 is LQKENI. Trimming at V came to 3 bases and at J to 2 bases, leaving 4 bases not matched to a gene. This CDR3 is CASSPGGTPYEQYF. The CDR3 nucleotides read TGTGCCAGCTCACCGGGAGGGACCCCCTACGAGCAGTACTTC. The complete variable domain, with remaining parts taken from reference TRBV18 and TRBJ2-7, reads NAGVMQNPRHLVRRRGQEARLRCSPMKGHSHVYWYRQLPEEGLKFMVYLQKENIIDESGMPKERFSAEFPKEGPSILRIQQVVRGDSAAYFCASSPGGTPYEQYFGPGTRLTVT.

At least ten counts were recorded for this clonotype. The genes are TRBV3-1 and TRBJ2-5; a possible D gene is TRBD1 (6 bases). This CDR3 comprises 18 residues. Germline-derived CDR1 and CDR2 are LGHDT and YNNKEL (reference sequence). V was trimmed by 4 bases and J by 5 bases, leaving 26 bases between them. The chain's CDR3 is CASSPTEATGSLAETQYF. The CDR3 nucleotides read TGTGCCAGCAGCCCGACCGAAGCCACAGGGTCGTTAGCGGAGACCCAGTACTTC.

The chain carries TRBV7-6 and TRBJ2-7, with TRBD2 as a possible D gene (5 bases). Germline values: CDR1 SGHVS, CDR2 FNYEAQ. The CDR3 totals 12 residues. V was pared by 2 bases and J by 6 bases, with 8 bases between. The chain's CDR3 is CASSLLASEQYF. The CDR3 DNA reads TGTGCCAGCAGCTTACTAGCTAGCGAGCAGTACTTC.

This clonotype was picked up many times. The gene calls are TRBV12-3 or TRBV12-4 and TRBJ2-7; the match to TRBD2 covers 10 bases. Trimming removed 2 bases from V and 1 base from J; junction bases left unmatched: 5. The CDR3 is 16 amino acids. The CDR3 coding sequence is TGTGCCAGCAGTTTACTAGCGGGAGCCGTGTCCTACGAGCAGTACTTC. As protein: CASSLLAGAVSYEQYF.

This clonotype was picked up many times. The chain has TRBV7-2 and TRBJ2-7; D might be TRBD2 (6 bases). The length of the CDR3 is 14 residues. Germline CDR1 and CDR2: SGHTA and FQGNSA. V was clipped by 1 base and J by 7 bases, with 14 bases between them. CDR3 sequence: CASSLVGGKSEQYF. CDR3 nucleotide sequence: TGTGCCAGCAGCTTAGTGGGCGGGAAGTCTGAGCAGTACTTC.

In this sample, this clonotype turned up many times. The rearrangement joins TRBV7-9 to TRBJ2-7; D gene unclear. Germline assignment: CDR1 SEHNR and CDR2 FQNEAQ (reference sequence). Trimming removed 1 base at V and 1 base at J, with 8 bases between. The CDR3 runs 14 residues. The CDR3 DNA is TGTGCCAGCAGCTTAGATAGGTATTCCTACGAGCAGTACTTC. This encodes CASSLDRYSYEQYF.

This sequence joins TRBV14 and TRBJ1-3, with 7 positions matching TRBD1. The V segment lost 6 bases and the J segment 2 bases; nucleotides outside the gene matches: 7. Germline CDR1 reads SGHDN; CDR2 reads FVKESK. CDR3 length equals 15 residues. In DNA form, the CDR3 reads TGTGCCAGCAGTCCTGCAGGGGGACCTGGAAACACCATATATTTT. Amino acids: CASSPAGGPGNTIYF.

The table lists this clonotype with many counts. The rearrangement joins TRBV11-2 to TRBJ2-1; 11 bases fit TRBD2. The CDR3 contains 13 residues. V dropped 9 bases and J dropped 5; count of bases not matched to a gene: 3. Germline loops: CDR1 SGHAT, CDR2 FQNNGV. The CDR3 loop is CASLAGGNNEQFF. The DNA for the CDR3 is TGTGCCAGTCTAGCGGGGGGCAACAATGAGCAGTTCTTC.

This clonotype came up many times. At one of its ends the junction is not consistent with the germline gene, which may arise from a read error. This sequence joins TRBV7-8 and TRBJ2-1; 10 nucleotides agree with TRBD1. Germline CDR1 reads SGHVS; CDR2 reads FQNEAQ. The CDR3 has 14 amino acids. This CDR3 is CASASEGQGLRRSF. DNA of the CDR3: TGTGCCAGCGCTTCCGAGGGACAGGGGCTGCGTCGGTCCTTC.

This clonotype occurred many times. The chain links TRBV20-1 to TRBJ2-7, with TRBD2 matching over 7 bases. The germline CDR1 and CDR2 sequences are DFQATT and SNEGSKA (reference sequence). After removal of 6 bases from V and 0 bases from J, the junction contained 8 bases not matched to a gene. This CDR3 region has 14 residues. The CDR3 is CSAREGTSSYEQYF. CDR3 sequence (DNA): TGCAGTGCGAGGGAGGGGACGAGCTCCTACGAGCAGTACTTC.

The chain couples TRBV18 to TRBJ1-1; possible D gene TRBD1, 6 bases. V was pared by 4 bases and J by 7 bases, with 13 bases between. The CDR3 has 13 residues. CDR1 and CDR2 (germline): KGHSH, LQKENI. The CDR3 loop reads CASSQGGDLEAFF. The CDR3 bases are TGTGCCAGCTCACAGGGGGGGGACCTTGAAGCTTTCTTT.

This clonotype was detected a few times. The V call is TRBV27, the J call TRBJ2-1, with 7 bases fitting TRBD2. The CDR3 covers 13 residues. V shed 1 base and J 9 bases; nucleotides not matched to a gene: 3. Germline V gene data show CDR1 as MNHEY and CDR2 as SMNVEV (reference sequence). CDR3 loop: CASSLFREVEQFF. The CDR3 DNA follows: TGTGCCAGCAGTTTATTCCGGGAGGTTGAGCAGTTCTTC.

This clonotype was seen many times. This chain links TRBV30 with TRBJ1-6, with a weak D call TRBD1 (6 bases). From germline, CDR1 is GTSNPN and CDR2 SVGIG (reference sequence). V was shortened by 3 bases and J by 8 bases, with 14 bases between the two germline ends. The CDR3 consists of 14 residues. The chain's CDR3 is CAWSGDRRDSPLHF. The CDR3 DNA is TGTGCCTGGAGCGGAGACAGGCGTGATTCACCCCTCCACTTT. Together with reference TRBV30 and TRBJ1-6, the CDR3 gives the full variable domain: SQTIHQWPATLVQPVGSPLSLECTVEGTSNPNLYWYRQAAGRGLQLLFYSVGIGQISSEVPQNLSASRPQDRQFILSSKKLLLSDSGFYLCAWSGDRRDSPLHFGNGTRLTVT.

In this sample, this clonotype turned up many times. The V call is TRBV20-1, the J call TRBJ2-5; 9 positions agree with TRBD2. CDR1 is DFQATT, CDR2 SNEGSKA, per germline (reference sequence). The trim removed 0 bases at V and 4 bases at J, leaving 6 bases unmatched. The CDR3 covers 15 residues. In DNA form, the CDR3 reads TGCAGTGCTAGAGACGGCGGGAGGGCCACAGAGACCCAGTACTTC. Its protein is CSARDGGRATETQYF.

This clonotype has ten or more counts. The rearrangement uses TRBV7-9 and TRBJ1-5; 8 nucleotides match TRBD1. In germline, CDR1 is SEHNR, CDR2 FQNEAQ (reference sequence). The CDR3 loop spans 15 amino acids. Trimming cost V 7 bases and J 3 bases; bases outside gene matches: 8. CDR3 protein: CASTSGQAFNQPQHF. The DNA for the CDR3 is TGTGCCAGCACCTCGGGACAGGCTTTCAATCAGCCCCAGCATTTT.

J is TRBJ2-7 and V is TRBV3-1; D gene unclear. V dropped 3 bases and J dropped 2 bases, with 5 bases sitting between them. From germline, CDR1 is LGHDT and CDR2 YNNKEL (reference sequence). The CDR3 totals 12 residues. The CDR3 nucleotides read TGTGCCAGCAGCCACTACCCCTACGAGCAGTACTTC. This codes for CASSHYPYEQYF.

This clonotype was observed a few times. V and J are TRBV11-2 and TRBJ2-7; 8 bases agree with TRBD2. V gave up 5 bases and J gave up 6 bases; unmatched junction bases: 3. The CDR3 spans 12 residues. The germline CDR1 and CDR2 sequences are SGHAT and FQNNGV. CDR3 nucleotides: TGTGCCAGCAGCCGGGAGGGGCCCGAGCAGTACTTC. Translating it yields CASSREGPEQYF.

There are many counts of this clonotype. The chain links TRBV15 to TRBJ2-1; 9 bases agree with TRBD2. The germline V gene encodes CDR1 LNHNV and CDR2 YYDKDF (reference sequence). CDR3 length: 16 residues. V lost 0 bases, J lost 4 bases, and 4 bases stayed unmatched. CDR3: CATSREIAGAYNEQFF. CDR3 nucleotide sequence: TGTGCCACCAGCAGAGAGATAGCGGGGGCTTACAATGAGCAGTTCTTC. Supplemented by reference TRBV15 and TRBJ2-1, the full variable domain reads DAMVIQNPRYQVTQFGKPVTLSCSQTLNHNVMYWYQQKSSQAPKLLFHYYDKDFNNEADTPDNFQSRRPNTSFCFLDIRSPGLGDTAMYLCATSREIAGAYNEQFFGPGTRLTVL.

The chain is built from TRBV24-1 and TRBJ2-1, with 7 bases fitting TRBD2. Germline CDR1 KGHDR, CDR2 SFDVKD. The CDR3 consists of 14 residues. After removal of 12 bases from V and 2 bases from J, the junction contained 9 bases not matched to a gene. The CDR3 loop is CAPNSRGAYNEQFF. The DNA of the CDR3 is TGTGCCCCCAATAGTCGGGGGGCCTACAATGAGCAGTTCTTC.

This clonotype has at least ten counts. The genes are TRBV6-5 and TRBJ1-6; D is uncertain. Trimming removed 0 bases at V and 8 bases at J, with 14 bases between. The CDR3 is 16 amino acids. Germline V gene data show CDR1 as MNHEY and CDR2 as SVGAGI. CDR3 residues: CASSYSILAADSPLHF. Here the CDR3 DNA reads TGTGCCAGCAGTTACTCGATTCTGGCAGCGGATTCACCCCTCCACTTT.